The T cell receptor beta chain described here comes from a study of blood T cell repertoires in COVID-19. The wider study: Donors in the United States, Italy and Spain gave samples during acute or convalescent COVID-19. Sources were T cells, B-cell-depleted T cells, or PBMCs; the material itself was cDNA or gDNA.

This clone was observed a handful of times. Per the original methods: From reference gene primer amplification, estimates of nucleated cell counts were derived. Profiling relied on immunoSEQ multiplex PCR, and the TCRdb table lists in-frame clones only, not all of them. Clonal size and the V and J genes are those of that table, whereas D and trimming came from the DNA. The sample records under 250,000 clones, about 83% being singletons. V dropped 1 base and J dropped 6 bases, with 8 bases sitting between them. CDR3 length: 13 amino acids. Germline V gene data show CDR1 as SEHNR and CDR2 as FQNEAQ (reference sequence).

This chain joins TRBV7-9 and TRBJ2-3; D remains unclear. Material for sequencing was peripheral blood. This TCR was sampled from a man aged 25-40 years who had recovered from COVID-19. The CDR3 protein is CASSLVSVDTQYF. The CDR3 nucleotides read TGTGCCAGCAGCTTAGTCTCCGTGGATACGCAGTATTTT.